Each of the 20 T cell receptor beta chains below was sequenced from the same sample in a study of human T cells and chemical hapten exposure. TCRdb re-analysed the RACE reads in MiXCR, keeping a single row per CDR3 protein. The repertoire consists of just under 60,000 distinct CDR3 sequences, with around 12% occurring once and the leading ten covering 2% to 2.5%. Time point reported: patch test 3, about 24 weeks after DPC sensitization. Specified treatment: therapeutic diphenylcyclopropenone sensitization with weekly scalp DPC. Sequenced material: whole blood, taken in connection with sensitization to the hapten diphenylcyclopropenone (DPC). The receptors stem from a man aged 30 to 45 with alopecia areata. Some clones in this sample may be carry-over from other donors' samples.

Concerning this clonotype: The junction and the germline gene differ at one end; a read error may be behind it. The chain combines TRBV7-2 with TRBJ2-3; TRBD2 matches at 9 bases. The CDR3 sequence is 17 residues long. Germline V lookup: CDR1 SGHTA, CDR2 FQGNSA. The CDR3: CASSLPLAGPRTDTQCF. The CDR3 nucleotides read TGTGCCAGCAGCTTGCCTCTAGCGGGGCCACGCACAGATACGCAGTGTTTT.

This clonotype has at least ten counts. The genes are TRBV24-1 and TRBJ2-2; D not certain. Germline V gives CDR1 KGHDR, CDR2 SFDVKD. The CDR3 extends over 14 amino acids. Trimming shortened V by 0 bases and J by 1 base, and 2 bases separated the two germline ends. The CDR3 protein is CATSDLRNTGELFF. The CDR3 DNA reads TGTGCCACCAGTGATTTGAGGAACACCGGGGAGCTGTTTTTT.

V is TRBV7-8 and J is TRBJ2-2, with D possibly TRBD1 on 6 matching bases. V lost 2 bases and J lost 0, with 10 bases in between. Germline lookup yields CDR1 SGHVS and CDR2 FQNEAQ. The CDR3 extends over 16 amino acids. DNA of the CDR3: TGTGCCAGCAGCTTAAAAGAGGGGGCGAACACCGGGGAGCTGTTTTTT. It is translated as CASSLKEGANTGELFF.

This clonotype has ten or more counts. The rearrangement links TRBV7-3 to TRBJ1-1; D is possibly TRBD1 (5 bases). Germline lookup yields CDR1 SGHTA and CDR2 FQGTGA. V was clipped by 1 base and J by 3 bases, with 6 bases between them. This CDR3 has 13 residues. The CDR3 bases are TGTGCCAGCAGCTTAAGCAGGGACACTGAAGCTTTCTTT. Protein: CASSLSRDTEAFF.

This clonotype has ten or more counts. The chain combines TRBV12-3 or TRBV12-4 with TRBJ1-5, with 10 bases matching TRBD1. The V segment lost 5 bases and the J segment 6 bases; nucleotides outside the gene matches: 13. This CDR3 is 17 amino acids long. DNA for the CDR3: TGTGCCAGCAGTCCCGGGACAGGGGTGGAGGTAGTTCAGCCCCAGCATTTT. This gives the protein CASSPGTGVEVVQPQHF.

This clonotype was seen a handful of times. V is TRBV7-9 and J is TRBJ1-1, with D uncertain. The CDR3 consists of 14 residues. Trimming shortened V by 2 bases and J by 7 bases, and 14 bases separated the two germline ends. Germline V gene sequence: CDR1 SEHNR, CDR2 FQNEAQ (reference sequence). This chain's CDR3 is CASSLTSSFIEAFF. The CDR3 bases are TGTGCCAGCAGCTTAACCTCGTCGTTCATTGAAGCTTTCTTT.

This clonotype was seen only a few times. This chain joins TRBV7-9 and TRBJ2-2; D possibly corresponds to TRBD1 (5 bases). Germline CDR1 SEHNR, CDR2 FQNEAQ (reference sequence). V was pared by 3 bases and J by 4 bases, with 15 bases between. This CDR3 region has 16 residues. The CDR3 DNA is TGTGCCAGCAGCTTCAAGACGACAGCGCTCACCGGGGAGCTGTTTTTT. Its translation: CASSFKTTALTGELFF. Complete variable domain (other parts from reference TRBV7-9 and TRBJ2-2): DTGVSQNPRHKITKRGQNVTFRCDPISEHNRLYWYRQTLGQGPEFLTYFQNEAQLEKSRLLSDRFSAERPKGSFSTLEIQRTEQGDSAMYLCASSFKTTALTGELFFGEGSRLTVL.

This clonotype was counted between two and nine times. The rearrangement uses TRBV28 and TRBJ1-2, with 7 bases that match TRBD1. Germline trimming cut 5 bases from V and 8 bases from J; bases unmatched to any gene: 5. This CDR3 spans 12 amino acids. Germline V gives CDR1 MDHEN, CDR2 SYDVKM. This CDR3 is CASSTGQIGYTF. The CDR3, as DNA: TGTGCCAGCAGTACGGGACAGATCGGCTACACCTTC.

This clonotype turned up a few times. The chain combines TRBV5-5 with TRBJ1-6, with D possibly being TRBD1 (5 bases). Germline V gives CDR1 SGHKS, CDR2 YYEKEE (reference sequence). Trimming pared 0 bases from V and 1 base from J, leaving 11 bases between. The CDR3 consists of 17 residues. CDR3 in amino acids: CASSLERTRSYNSPLHF. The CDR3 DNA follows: TGTGCCAGCAGCTTGGAAAGGACACGTTCCTATAATTCACCCCTCCACTTT.

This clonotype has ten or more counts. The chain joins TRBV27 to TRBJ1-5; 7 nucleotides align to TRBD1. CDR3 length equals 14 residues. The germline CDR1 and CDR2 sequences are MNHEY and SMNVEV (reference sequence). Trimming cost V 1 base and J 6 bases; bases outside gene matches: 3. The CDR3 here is CASSLLQGSQPQHF. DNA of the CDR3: TGTGCCAGCAGTTTATTACAGGGGAGTCAGCCCCAGCATTTT.

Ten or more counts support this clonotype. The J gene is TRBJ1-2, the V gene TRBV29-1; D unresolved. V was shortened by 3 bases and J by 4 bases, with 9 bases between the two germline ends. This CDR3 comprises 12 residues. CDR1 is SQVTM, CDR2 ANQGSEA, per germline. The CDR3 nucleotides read TGCAGCGTTGACGCCGATTCCTATGGCTACACCTTC. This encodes CSVDADSYGYTF.

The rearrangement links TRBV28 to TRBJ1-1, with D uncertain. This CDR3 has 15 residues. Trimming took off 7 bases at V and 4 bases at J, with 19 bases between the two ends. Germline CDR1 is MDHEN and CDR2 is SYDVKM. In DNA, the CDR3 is TGTGCCAGCACCTCCGGGGAATTGAAGGGCACTGAAGCTTTCTTT. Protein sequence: CASTSGELKGTEAFF.

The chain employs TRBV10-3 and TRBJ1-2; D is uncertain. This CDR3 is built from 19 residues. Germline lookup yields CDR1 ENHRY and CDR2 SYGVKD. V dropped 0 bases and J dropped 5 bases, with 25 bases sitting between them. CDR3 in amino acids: CAISESITAALLLNYGYTF. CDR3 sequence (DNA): TGTGCCATCAGTGAGTCGATCACGGCAGCTCTACTACTCAATTATGGCTACACCTTC.

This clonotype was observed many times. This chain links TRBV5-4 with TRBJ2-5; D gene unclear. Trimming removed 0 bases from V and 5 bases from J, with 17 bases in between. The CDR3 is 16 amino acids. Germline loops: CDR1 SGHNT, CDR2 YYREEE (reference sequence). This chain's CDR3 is CASSLELPGSSETQYF. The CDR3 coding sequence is TGTGCCAGCAGCTTGGAACTACCGGGTTCGAGCGAGACCCAGTACTTC.

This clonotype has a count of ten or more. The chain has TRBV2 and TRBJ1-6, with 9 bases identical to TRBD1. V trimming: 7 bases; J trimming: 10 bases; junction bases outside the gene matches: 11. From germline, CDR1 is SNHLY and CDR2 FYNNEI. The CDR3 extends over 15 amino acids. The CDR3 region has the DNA TGTGCCAGCATAGAACAGGGGGCGATCGGATCACCCCTCCACTTT. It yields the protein CASIEQGAIGSPLHF.

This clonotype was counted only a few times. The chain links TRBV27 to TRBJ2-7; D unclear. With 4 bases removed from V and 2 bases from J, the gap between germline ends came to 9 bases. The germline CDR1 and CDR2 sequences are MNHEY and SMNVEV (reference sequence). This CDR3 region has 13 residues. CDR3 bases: TGTGCCAGCAGTTCCCCCTTGGCCTACGAGCAGTACTTC. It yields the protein CASSSPLAYEQYF.

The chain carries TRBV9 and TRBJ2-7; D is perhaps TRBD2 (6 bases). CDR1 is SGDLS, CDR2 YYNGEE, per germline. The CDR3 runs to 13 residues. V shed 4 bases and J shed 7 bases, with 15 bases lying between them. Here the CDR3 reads CASSPGLAGEQYF. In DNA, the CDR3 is TGTGCCAGCAGCCCGGGACTGGCGGGAGAGCAGTACTTC.

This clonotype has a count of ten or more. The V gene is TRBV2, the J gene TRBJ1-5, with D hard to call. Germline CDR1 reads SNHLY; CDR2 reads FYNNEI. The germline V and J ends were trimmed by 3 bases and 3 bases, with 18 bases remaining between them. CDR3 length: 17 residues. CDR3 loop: CASSDGRAGGDNQPQHF. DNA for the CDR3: TGTGCCAGCAGTGATGGGCGTGCGGGTGGGGACAATCAGCCCCAGCATTTT.

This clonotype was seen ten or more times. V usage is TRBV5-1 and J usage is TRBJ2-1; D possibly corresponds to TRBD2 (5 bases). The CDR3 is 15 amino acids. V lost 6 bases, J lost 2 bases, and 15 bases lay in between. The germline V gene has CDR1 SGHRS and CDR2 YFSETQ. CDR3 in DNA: TGCGCCAGCATCCCGTCACCCGGGGCCTACAATGAGCAGTTCTTC. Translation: CASIPSPGAYNEQFF.

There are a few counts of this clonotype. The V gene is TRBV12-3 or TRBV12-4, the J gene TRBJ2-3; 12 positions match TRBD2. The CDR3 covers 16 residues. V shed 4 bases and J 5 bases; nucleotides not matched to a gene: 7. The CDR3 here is CASSSWTSGAGDTQYF. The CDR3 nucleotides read TGTGCCAGCAGTTCCTGGACTAGCGGGGCGGGAGATACGCAGTATTTT.